This TCR beta chain was recorded in a study of OX40 agonist ivuxolimab in advanced cancers. For the study at large: Patients were treated with ivuxolimab, an agonistic anti-OX40 (CD134) antibody. Earlier treatment with anti-PD-1, anti-PD-L1 or anti-CTLA-4 was permitted, and around 43% had received some. Findings of the study overall: Partial responders treated at 0.1-3.0 mg/kg exhibited clonal expansion among the lowest measured. Antigen targets of the expanded peripheral T cells went undetermined.

V lost 7 bases and J 0 bases, leaving 10 bases between the germline ends. Per the germline V gene, CDR1 is MNHEY and CDR2 is SVGAGI. There are 13 residues in the CDR3. Comment on this clone: What it binds is unknown.

Using immunoSEQ multiplex PCR, the repertoire was profiled, and TCRdb retains in-frame clones only, with some absent. The profile shows some 110,000 clones, 90% of them singletons. The source is an adult with an advanced solid tumor such as melanoma, head and neck, liver or kidney cancer. The gene calls are TRBV6-5 and TRBJ2-7, with D perhaps being TRBD1 or TRBD2 (5 bases each). The material was CD4+ or CD8+ T cells sorted from blood, obtained in a trial of the OX40 agonist ivuxolimab. The CDR3 loop reads CASTNGASYEQYF. DNA of the CDR3: TGTGCCAGCACTAACGGGGCCTCCTACGAGCAGTACTTC.